These 27 T cell receptor beta chains came from one sample sequenced in a study of control samples from healthy donors and cancer patients (dated by TCRdb to the early 2020s). Libraries were built with the immunoSEQ multiplex PCR assay. TCRdb limited this immuneACCESS table to in-frame rearrangements with V and J called. A share of clones is missing; checked studies link under half to unresolved V genes, and the rest is unexplained. The sample table holds over 150,000 clones, of which roughly 92% were seen once. The ten largest account for about 1.5% of the sample. The sequencing sample was made of blood. The receptors stem from a woman in her late teens or twenties in good health.

This chain's CDR3 is CASSQLLRRDGNSPLHF. In DNA, the CDR3 is TGCGCCAGCAGCCAACTATTGCGACGGGACGGAAATTCACCCCTCCACTTT. This chain connects TRBV4-1 to TRBJ1-6; the D gene is possibly TRBD1 (5 bases). The germline gives CDR1 MGHRA, CDR2 YSYEKL. Trimming took 2 bases from V and 7 from J, leaving 18 bases between them. The CDR3 consists of 17 residues.

As DNA, the CDR3 is TGCAGCGTTCAGGGACAGGGGGTATACGAGCAGTACTTC. The encoded protein is CSVQGQGVYEQYF. The V gene is TRBV29-1, the J gene TRBJ2-7, with 11 bases identical to TRBD1. The trim removed 5 bases at V and 4 bases at J, leaving 4 bases unmatched. Germline CDR1 SQVTM, CDR2 ANQGSEA. The CDR3 sequence is 13 residues long.

This clone was detected only once. V is TRBV28 and J is TRBJ1-1; possibly TRBD1 for D (6 bases). Per germline, CDR1 MDHEN and CDR2 SYDVKM. The CDR3 runs to 15 residues. V was trimmed by 6 bases and J by 0 bases, leaving 14 bases between them. This chain's CDR3 is CASSPAGVVNTEAFF. In DNA, the CDR3 is TGTGCCAGCAGCCCCGCAGGGGTGGTGAACACTGAAGCTTTCTTT.

V and J are TRBV7-8 and TRBJ1-2; a possible D gene is TRBD1 (6 bases). Trimming pared 1 base from V and 4 bases from J, leaving 10 bases between. Germline V lookup: CDR1 SGHVS, CDR2 FQNEAQ. There are 14 residues in the CDR3. This CDR3 is CASSLDPTGYGYTF. The CDR3 DNA is TGTGCCAGCAGCTTAGACCCGACAGGCTATGGCTACACCTTC. Based on the CDR3 plus reference TRBV7-8 and TRBJ1-2, the full variable domain is GAGVSQSPRYKVAKRGQDVALRCDPISGHVSLFWYQQALGQGPEFLTYFQNEAQLDKSGLPSDRFFAERPEGSVSTLKIQRTQQEDSAVYLCASSLDPTGYGYTFGSGTRLTVV.

The gene calls are TRBV4-1 and TRBJ2-3; D possibly uses TRBD1 or TRBD2 (5 bases each). The CDR3 is 16 amino acids. V was cut by 2 bases and J by 2 bases, with 14 bases left in between. Germline V lookup: CDR1 MGHRA, CDR2 YSYEKL. The CDR3 DNA is TGCGCCAGCAGCCAACCCCGGGGCGGTTTCACAGATACGCAGTATTTT. Protein sequence: CASSQPRGGFTDTQYF.

The chain combines TRBV15 with TRBJ2-7; 8 positions agree with TRBD1. Germline values: CDR1 LNHNV, CDR2 YYDKDF (reference sequence). CDR3 length equals 15 residues. Losses at the gene ends were 9 bases for V and 2 bases for J; bases not matched to a gene: 12. CDR3 sequence reads: CATRGGGQGPYEQYF. In nucleotides, the CDR3 is TGTGCCACGCGAGGGGGAGGACAGGGACCCTACGAGCAGTACTTC.

V gene TRBV11-3 combines with J gene TRBJ1-3, with TRBD1 matching over 11 bases. The CDR3 covers 17 residues. Germline trimming cut 4 bases from V and 2 bases from J; bases unmatched to any gene: 7. The germline V gene encodes CDR1 SGHNT and CDR2 YENEEA. The CDR3 nucleotides read TGTGCCAGCAGCTCGCCTCCGGGACAGGGGGCTGGAAACACCATATATTTT. The encoded protein is CASSSPPGQGAGNTIYF.

The CDR3 DNA is TGTGCCAGCAGCTTGTTGGGGCTGAACACTGAAGCTTTCTTT. Protein sequence: CASSLLGLNTEAFF. This chain joins TRBV5-8 and TRBJ1-1, with D possibly TRBD1 on 5 matching bases. Germline V gives CDR1 SGHTS, CDR2 YDEGEE. The V gene lost 1 base and the J gene lost 0 bases, with 7 bases spanning the gap. This CDR3 has 14 amino acids.

A single count supports this clone. The genes are TRBV2 and TRBJ2-5, with 11 bases fitting TRBD2. Germline-derived CDR1 and CDR2 are SNHLY and FYNNEI. The CDR3 length is 16 residues. With V trimmed by 7 bases and J by 4 bases, 11 bases remained unmatched. CDR3 nucleotide sequence: TGTGCCAGCACCGTAGCGGGGGGGCCGGGTGGAGAGACCCAGTACTTC. Residues: CASTVAGGPGGETQYF.

The gene calls are TRBV13 and TRBJ2-1, with TRBD2 as a possible D gene (6 bases). Germline CDR1 is PRHDT and CDR2 is FYEKMQ (reference sequence). Trimming took 5 bases from V and 5 from J, leaving 7 bases between them. This CDR3 comprises 12 residues. DNA of the CDR3: TGTGCCAGCAGCCGGACTAACAATGAGCAGTTCTTC. It yields the protein CASSRTNNEQFF.

The chain uses TRBV6-5 and TRBJ2-3; weak D call: TRBD2 (5 bases). Per germline, CDR1 MNHEY and CDR2 SVGAGI. V shed 6 bases and J shed 0 bases, with 10 bases lying between them. The CDR3 length is 14 residues. The CDR3 nucleotides are TGTGCCAGCAGCCTCGGGATCAGCACAGATACGCAGTATTTT. This gives the protein CASSLGISTDTQYF.

The V call is TRBV19, the J call TRBJ2-1, with D perhaps TRBD2 (5 bases). Per the germline V gene, CDR1 is LNHDA and CDR2 is SQIVND (reference sequence). Trimming removed 7 bases at V and 3 bases at J, with 16 bases between. This CDR3 is 15 amino acids long. The CDR3 region has the DNA TGTGCCAGTAACCCCCTGGGAGAGGGCTACAATGAGCAGTTCTTC. This sequence encodes CASNPLGEGYNEQFF.

V is TRBV12-3 or TRBV12-4 and J is TRBJ2-3, with TRBD2 matching over 8 bases. After removal of 4 bases from V and 5 bases from J, the junction contained 2 bases not matched to a gene. This CDR3 contains 13 residues. The CDR3 sequence: CASSSGLEDTQYF. CDR3 coding DNA: TGTGCCAGCAGTTCGGGACTAGAAGATACGCAGTATTTT.

The chain joins TRBV19 to TRBJ1-1; D remains unclear. The V gene lost 2 bases and the J gene lost 1 base, with 8 bases spanning the gap. The CDR3 sequence is 14 residues long. The germline gives CDR1 LNHDA, CDR2 SQIVND (reference sequence). The CDR3, as DNA: TGTGCCAGTAGTATAAAACGGCAGAACACTGAAGCTTTCTTT. It codes for CASSIKRQNTEAFF. Full variable domain (outside the CDR3, taken from reference TRBV19 and TRBJ1-1): DGGITQSPKYLFRKEGQNVTLSCEQNLNHDAMYWYRQDPGQGLRLIYYSQIVNDFQKGDIAEGYSVSREKKESFPLTVTSAQKNPTAFYLCASSIKRQNTEAFFGQGTRLTVV.

This chain links TRBV6-5 with TRBJ2-1, with TRBD1 matching over 7 bases. The CDR3 covers 15 residues. The V segment lost 7 bases and the J segment 1 base; nucleotides outside the gene matches: 7. Germline V gene data show CDR1 as MNHEY and CDR2 as SVGAGI. The CDR3 is CASTSGQTSYNEQFF. The CDR3 nucleotides are TGTGCCAGCACCTCGGGACAGACATCCTACAATGAGCAGTTCTTC.

This chain uses TRBV4-1 with TRBJ2-1; 9 bases fit TRBD2. The germline CDR1 and CDR2 sequences are MGHRA and YSYEKL. This CDR3 has 18 residues. Germline trimming cut 1 base from V and 7 bases from J; bases unmatched to any gene: 14. CDR3 coding DNA: TGCGCCAGCAGCCAAGGGCTAGCGGGGCTAAAGTTTGTAAATGAGCAGTTCTTC. Protein product: CASSQGLAGLKFVNEQFF.

The CDR3 sequence is CASSSRPITTGGISYEQYF. The CDR3, as DNA: TGTGCCAGCAGCTCCCGCCCAATTACGACAGGGGGGATCTCCTACGAGCAGTACTTC. V and J are TRBV7-8 and TRBJ2-7, with 9 bases fitting TRBD1. After removal of 4 bases from V and 0 bases from J, the junction contained 16 bases not matched to a gene. CDR3 length: 19 amino acids. Per the germline V gene, CDR1 is SGHVS and CDR2 is FQNEAQ. Looking up the rest from reference TRBV7-8 and TRBJ2-7 gives the full variable domain: GAGVSQSPRYKVAKRGQDVALRCDPISGHVSLFWYQQALGQGPEFLTYFQNEAQLDKSGLPSDRFFAERPEGSVSTLKIQRTQQEDSAVYLCASSSRPITTGGISYEQYFGPGTRLTVT.

The chain combines TRBV5-1 with TRBJ2-3, with D perhaps matching TRBD1 (6 bases). V was cut by 3 bases and J by 0 bases, with 11 bases left in between. This CDR3 has 15 residues. Germline CDR1 SGHRS, CDR2 YFSETQ. In DNA form, the CDR3 reads TGCGCCAGCAGCTCGGACAGTCGAAGCACAGATACGCAGTATTTT. As protein: CASSSDSRSTDTQYF. Full variable domain (missing parts from reference TRBV5-1 and TRBJ2-3): KAGVTQTPRYLIKTRGQQVTLSCSPISGHRSVSWYQQTPGQGLQFLFEYFSETQRNKGNFPGRFSGRQFSNSRSEMNVSTLELGDSALYLCASSSDSRSTDTQYFGPGTRLTVL.

In its sample, this clone was seen once. The genes are TRBV4-1 and TRBJ1-1; D unclear. CDR3 length equals 14 residues. The germline gives CDR1 MGHRA, CDR2 YSYEKL. Trimming stripped 0 bases from V and 6 bases from J, with 11 bases between. The CDR3 DNA follows: TGCGCCAGCAGCCAAGAGGTCCCGGGTTCTGAAGCTTTCTTT. Amino acid sequence: CASSQEVPGSEAFF.

This chain uses TRBV7-9 with TRBJ1-2; D not resolved. The germline gives CDR1 SEHNR, CDR2 FQNEAQ (reference sequence). CDR3 size: 15 residues. V was cut by 3 bases and J by 3 bases, with 14 bases left in between. The CDR3 DNA reads as TGTGCCAGCAGCTTTTTTGGGGAATCGGACTATGGCTACACCTTC. Translated, it gives CASSFFGESDYGYTF.

The V gene is TRBV11-2, the J gene TRBJ1-1, with unresolved D. CDR1 is SGHAT, CDR2 FQNNGV, per germline. Trimming stripped 4 bases from V and 0 bases from J, with 15 bases between. The CDR3 is made up of 16 amino acids. The CDR3: CASSWSPTVLNTEAFF. The CDR3 bases are TGTGCCAGCAGCTGGTCACCGACGGTATTGAACACTGAAGCTTTCTTT.

There are a few counts of this clone. The CDR3 DNA sequence: TGCAGCGTTCGACAGGGGTATAATTCACCCCTCCACTTT. This sequence encodes CSVRQGYNSPLHF. This chain connects TRBV29-1 to TRBJ1-6, with 8 bases fitting TRBD1. Germline V lookup: CDR1 SQVTM, CDR2 ANQGSEA. The V and J ends lost 5 bases and 4 bases, in that order; junction bases with no gene match: 1. The CDR3 is made up of 13 amino acids.

The chain has TRBV6-5 and TRBJ1-1, with 11 bases matching TRBD1. V was pared by 7 bases and J by 1 base, with 5 bases of the junction left unmatched. This CDR3 comprises 15 residues. CDR1 and CDR2 from the germline V gene are MNHEY and SVGAGI. The CDR3 bases are TGTGCCAGCATTGGACAGGGGGCACAGAACACTGAAGCTTTCTTT. Translating gives CASIGQGAQNTEAFF.

The chain links TRBV7-3 to TRBJ2-2, with 10 nucleotides matching TRBD1. CDR1 and CDR2 from the germline V gene are SGHTA and FQGTGA. The trim removed 4 bases at V and 6 bases at J, leaving 8 bases unmatched. The CDR3 has 16 amino acids. The CDR3 DNA reads as TGTGCCAGCAGCTCGACAGGGGGCCCTTTTCCCGGGGAGCTGTTTTTT. It is translated as CASSSTGGPFPGELFF. The variable domain in full, with the rest retrieved from reference TRBV7-3 and TRBJ2-2, is GAGVSQTPSNKVTEKGKYVELRCDPISGHTALYWYRQSLGQGPEFLIYFQGTGAADDSGLPNDRFFAVRPEGSVSTLKIQRTERGDSAVYLCASSSTGGPFPGELFFGEGSRLTVL.

The V and J genes are TRBV28 and TRBJ2-5; 8 bases are shared with TRBD1. The CDR3 totals 15 residues. Germline CDR1 reads MDHEN; CDR2 reads SYDVKM. V was pared by 4 bases and J by 5 bases, with 9 bases of the junction left unmatched. The CDR3 loop reads CASSSPGTGGETQYF. DNA for the CDR3: TGTGCCAGCAGTTCGCCCGGGACAGGTGGGGAGACCCAGTACTTC.

CDR3 nucleotides: TGTGCCAGCAGCGCCCGACACCAAGAAGCTTTCTTT. It yields the protein CASSARHQEAFF. The V gene is TRBV7-9, the J gene TRBJ1-1; D is undetermined. This CDR3 is 12 amino acids long. CDR1 and CDR2 from the germline V gene are SEHNR and FQNEAQ (reference sequence). Trimming pared 5 bases from V and 8 bases from J, leaving 12 bases between.

CDR3 sequence: CASSPRRLAGNHSYEQYF. CDR3 DNA: TGTGCCAGCAGTCCCCGGCGGCTAGCGGGGAACCACTCCTACGAGCAGTACTTC. The chain combines TRBV27 with TRBJ2-7; TRBD2 matches 9 bases. The CDR3 extends over 18 amino acids. V trimming: 5 bases; J trimming: 0 bases; junction bases outside the gene matches: 14. Germline V gene data show CDR1 as MNHEY and CDR2 as SMNVEV (reference sequence).